Listed here is a single TCR beta chain. Its antigen is unknown. The input lacks base qualities; no much larger clone sits a single base away. CDR1 and CDR2 were assigned from the germline V gene as MDHEN and SYDVKM. Trimming takes 4 bases from V and 4 bases from J, and the germline ends sit 5 bases apart. The CDR3, from cysteine to phenylalanine, totals 12 residues. The only DNA kept is the CDR3, 36 bases in frame from the first base. The data belong to a study of OX40 agonist ivuxolimab in advanced cancers. Concerning the study at large: Ivuxolimab was an agonistic, fully human IgG2 monoclonal antibody directed against OX40 (CD134), a costimulatory receptor. Intravenous ivuxolimab was administered to patients every 2 weeks at six dose levels: 0.01, 0.1, 0.3, 1.5, 3 and 10 mg/kg. Of the roughly 52 patients in dose escalation, 19 had hepatocellular carcinoma, roughly 15 had melanoma, 9 had renal cell carcinoma and 9 had head and neck cancer. The monotherapy dose-escalation portion (N of about 57 patients) of the phase I ivuxolimab trial is reported in the paper. Prior anti-PD-1, anti-PD-L1 or anti-CTLA-4 therapy was permitted, and checkpoint inhibitors had been received by approximately 39% of dose-escalation patients. Peripheral TCRbeta sequencing was intended to test whether TCR sequence diversity was altered and clonal T-cell expansion was caused by ivuxolimab. Partial responses were achieved by three dose-escalation patients, of whom one had hepatocellular carcinoma and two had cutaneous melanoma. In the dose-escalation cohort, approximately 83% of patients were male, and the mean age was 60 years with a range of roughly 23 to 90.

Patients with a history of autoimmune disease or receiving systemic immunosuppression were excluded from the trial. Peripheral blood for TCR sequencing was collected from all dose cohorts at baseline, on cycle 4 day 1, and on cycle 7 day 1. The samples were drawn from a first-in-human, open-label, multicenter phase I dose-escalation trial of ivuxolimab. The trial enrolled adults with locally advanced or metastatic head and neck squamous cell, hepatocellular, melanoma or renal cell carcinoma. Before TCR sequencing, CD4+ T cells and CD8+ T cells from peripheral blood were sorted into separate populations. Study-wide findings and limitations: Low levels of normalized T-cell clonal expansion were also seen in some patients who did not respond. The antigen specificity of the clonally expanded peripheral T cells was not determined. At doses from 0.1 to 3.0 mg/kg, clonal expansion was seen in both CD4+ and CD8+ blood T cells between baseline and week 6. In partial responders in the 0.1-3.0 mg/kg groups, normalized peripheral clonal expansion was found to be among the lowest, especially among CD8+ T cells. After ivuxolimab, expanded clones were on average more numerous among CD8+ T cells than among CD4+ T cells.

Genomic DNA was isolated from the sorted cells so that the TCRbeta CDR3 region could be sequenced. TCRbeta CDR3 regions were sequenced using the immunoSEQ Assay. The clones in this table, taken by TCRdb from immuneACCESS, are in-frame only. Not every clone is retained; where verified, under half of the shortfall comes from an unresolved V gene, and the cause of the rest is unknown. The sample table lists around 50,000 clones, approximately 94% of them with a count of one. The leading ten clones occupy 12% of the sample. The sequencing used CD4+ or CD8+ T cells sorted from blood, collected in a trial of the OX40 agonist ivuxolimab. This receptor was identified in an adult with an advanced solid tumor such as melanoma, head and neck, liver or kidney cancer. The sequence joins TRBV28 to TRBJ2-1; confidence is insufficient to name the D gene. The DNA is as follows: TGTGCCAGCAGTTACCGATACAATGAGCAGTTCTTC. This sequence encodes CASSYRYNEQFF.